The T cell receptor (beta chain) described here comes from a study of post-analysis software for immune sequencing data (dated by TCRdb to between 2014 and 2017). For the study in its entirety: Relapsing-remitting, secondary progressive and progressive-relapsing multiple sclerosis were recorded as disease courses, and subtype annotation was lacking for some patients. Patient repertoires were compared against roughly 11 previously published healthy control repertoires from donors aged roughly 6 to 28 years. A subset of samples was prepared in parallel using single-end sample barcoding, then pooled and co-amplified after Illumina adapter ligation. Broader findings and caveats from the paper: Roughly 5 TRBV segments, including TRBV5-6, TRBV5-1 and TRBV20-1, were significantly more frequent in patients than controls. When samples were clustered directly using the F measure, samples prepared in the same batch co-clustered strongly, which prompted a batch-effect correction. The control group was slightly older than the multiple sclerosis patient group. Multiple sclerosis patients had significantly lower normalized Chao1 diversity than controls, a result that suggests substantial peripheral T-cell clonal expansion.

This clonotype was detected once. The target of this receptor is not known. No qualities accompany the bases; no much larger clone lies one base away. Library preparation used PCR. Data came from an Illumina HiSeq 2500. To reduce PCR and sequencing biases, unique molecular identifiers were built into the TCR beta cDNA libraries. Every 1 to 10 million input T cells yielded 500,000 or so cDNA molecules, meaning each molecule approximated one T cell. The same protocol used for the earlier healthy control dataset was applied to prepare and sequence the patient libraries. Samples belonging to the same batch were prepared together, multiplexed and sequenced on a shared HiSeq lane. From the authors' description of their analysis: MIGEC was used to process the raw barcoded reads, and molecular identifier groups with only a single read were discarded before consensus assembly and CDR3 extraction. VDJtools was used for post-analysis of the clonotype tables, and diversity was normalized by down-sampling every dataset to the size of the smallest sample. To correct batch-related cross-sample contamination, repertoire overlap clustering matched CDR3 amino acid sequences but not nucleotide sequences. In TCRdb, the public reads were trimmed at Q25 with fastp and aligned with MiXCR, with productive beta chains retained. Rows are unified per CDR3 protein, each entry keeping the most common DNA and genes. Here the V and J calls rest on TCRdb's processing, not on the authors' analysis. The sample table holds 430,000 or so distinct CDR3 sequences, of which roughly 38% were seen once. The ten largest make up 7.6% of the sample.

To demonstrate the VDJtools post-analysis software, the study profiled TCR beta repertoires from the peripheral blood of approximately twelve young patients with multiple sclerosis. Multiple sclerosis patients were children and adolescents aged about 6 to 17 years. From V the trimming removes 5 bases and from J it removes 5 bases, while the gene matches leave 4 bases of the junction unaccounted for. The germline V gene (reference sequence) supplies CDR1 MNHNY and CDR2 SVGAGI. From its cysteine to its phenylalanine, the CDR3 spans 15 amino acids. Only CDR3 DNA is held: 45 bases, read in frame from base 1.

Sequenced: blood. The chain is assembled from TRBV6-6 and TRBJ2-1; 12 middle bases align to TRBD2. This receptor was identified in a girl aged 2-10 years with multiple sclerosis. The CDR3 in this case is CASSATSGSHNEQFF. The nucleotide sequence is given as TGTGCCAGCAGTGCGACTAGCGGGAGCCACAATGAGCAGTTCTTC.